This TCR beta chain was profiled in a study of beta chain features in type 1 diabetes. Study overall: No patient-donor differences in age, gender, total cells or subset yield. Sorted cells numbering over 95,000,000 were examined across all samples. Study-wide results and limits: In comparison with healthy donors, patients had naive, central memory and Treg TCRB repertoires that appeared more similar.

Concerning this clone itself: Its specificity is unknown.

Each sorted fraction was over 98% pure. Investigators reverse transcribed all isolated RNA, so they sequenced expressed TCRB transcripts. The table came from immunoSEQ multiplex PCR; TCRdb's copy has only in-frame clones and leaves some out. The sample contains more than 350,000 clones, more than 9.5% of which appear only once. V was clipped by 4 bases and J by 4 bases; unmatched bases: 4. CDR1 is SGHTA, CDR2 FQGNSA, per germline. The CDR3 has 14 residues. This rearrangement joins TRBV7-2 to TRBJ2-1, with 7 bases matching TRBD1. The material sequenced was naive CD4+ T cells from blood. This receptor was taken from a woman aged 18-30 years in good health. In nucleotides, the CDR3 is TGTGCCAGCAGCTCGGGACAGCGTTACAATGAGCAGTTCTTC. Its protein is CASSSGQRYNEQFF.